This T cell receptor beta chain was obtained from a study of T cell responses to AZD1222 COVID-19 vaccine. Overall study: Analysis merged second doses at about 4 or about 12 weeks.

Germline V gene lookup returns CDR1 SGHNT and CDR2 YYREEE (reference sequence). This CDR3 contains 15 residues. The V end was cut by 5 bases, the J end by 5 bases, with 16 bases between. Points on this clone: The antigen remains undetermined.

This table comes from immunoSEQ multiplex PCR, and its TCRdb copy is limited to in-frame clones, with some not included. The sample carries about 85,000 clones, around nine tenths recorded once. Study-wide findings and caveats: Only after the peak T cell response were repertoires sampled. Unmutated variant regions are reportedly the target of nearly half of TCRs that are spike-specific. Most donors were white British and more were female, and clonal diversity was possibly underestimated.

The sample here was peripheral blood, taken on day 0 of AZD1222 vaccination. The V gene is TRBV5-4, the J gene TRBJ2-2; D might be TRBD2 (7 bases). The clonotype originates from an adult in good health. CDR3 in amino acids: CASRQGPGGTGELFF. In DNA form, the CDR3 reads TGTGCCAGCAGACAGGGACCGGGGGGAACCGGGGAGCTGTTTTTT.